This passage covers 6 T cell receptor beta chains from one sample sequenced in a study of control samples from healthy donors and cancer patients. Sequencing used immunoSEQ multiplex PCR; TCRdb keeps in-frame clones, though not all of them. The sample contains roughly 84,000 clones, 89% of which appear only once. The material sequenced was blood. These receptors came from a man aged 45 to 65 in good health.

V gene TRBV2 combines with J gene TRBJ2-3, with D tentatively TRBD1 or TRBD2 (5 bases each). Trimming took 6 bases from V and 0 from J, leaving 16 bases between them. Germline V gene sequence: CDR1 SNHLY, CDR2 FYNNEI. CDR3 length: 16 residues. The CDR3 DNA reads as TGTGCCAGCAGGATCCCCGGGACGGAAAGCACAGATACGCAGTATTTT. Amino acid sequence: CASRIPGTESTDTQYF.

V and J are TRBV30 and TRBJ2-7; TRBD1 or TRBD2 may be the D gene (5 bases each). The V end lost 7 bases, the J end lost 2 bases, and 9 bases lay between the germline ends. This CDR3 is built from 11 residues. CDR1 is GTSNPN and CDR2 is SVGIG in the germline V gene (reference sequence). For the CDR3, the DNA is TGTGCCTTCCGGGACCCCTACGAGCAGTACTTC. Translated: CAFRDPYEQYF.

V usage is TRBV4-1 and J usage is TRBJ2-2, with 9 bases that match TRBD1. Germline V CDR1 and CDR2: MGHRA, YSYEKL. The trim removed 1 base at V and 0 bases at J, leaving 6 bases unmatched. This CDR3 contains 18 residues. CDR3 protein: CASSQGTGAFANTGELFF. The CDR3 DNA reads TGCGCCAGCAGCCAAGGGACAGGGGCGTTCGCGAACACCGGGGAGCTGTTTTTT.

This chain connects TRBV9 to TRBJ1-2; D gene uncertain. CDR1 SGDLS and CDR2 YYNGEE come from the germline V gene. V lost 0 bases to trimming and J lost 2 bases, with 11 bases between them. This CDR3 is built from 15 residues. The CDR3 nucleotides are TGTGCCAGCAGCGTAGGAGCTAAGTCGAACTATGGCTACACCTTC. Encoded protein: CASSVGAKSNYGYTF.

V usage is TRBV5-1 and J usage is TRBJ2-2; 11 bases line up with TRBD1. The CDR3 is 16 amino acids. Germline CDR1 reads SGHRS; CDR2 reads YFSETQ. J lost 5 bases, V lost 2 bases, and 5 bases had no gene match. Written as DNA, the CDR3 is TGCGCCAGCAGCTTCGGACAGGGGGCGAGGACCGGGGAGCTGTTTTTT. Amino acid sequence: CASSFGQGARTGELFF.

The chain combines TRBV5-4 with TRBJ2-3; the D is unclear. The V gene lost 1 base and the J gene lost 2 bases, with 17 bases spanning the gap. There are 17 residues in the CDR3. Germline values: CDR1 SGHNT, CDR2 YYREEE (reference sequence). The CDR3 is CASSLSSIRHYTDTQYF. CDR3 DNA sequence: TGTGCCAGCAGCTTGTCTAGTATCCGACATTACACAGATACGCAGTATTTT.